This TCR beta chain is from a study of blood T cell repertoires in COVID-19. Germline CDR1 KGHSH, CDR2 LQKENI. The CDR3 has 16 amino acids. V was clipped by 3 bases and J by 2 bases, with 14 bases between them. The assay was immunoSEQ multiplex PCR, and TCRdb's table has in-frame clones only and misses some. The sample contains about 120,000 clones, about 80% of which appear only once. This sequence was found in a man aged 55 to 70 with active or convalescent COVID-19. This chain uses TRBV18 with TRBJ2-1; possible D gene TRBD1, 6 bases. Sequenced material: peripheral blood. CDR3 nucleotides: TGTGCCAGCTCACCCATTGGAACAGGGCCCTACAATGAGCAGTTCTTC. Translating it yields CASSPIGTGPYNEQFF.